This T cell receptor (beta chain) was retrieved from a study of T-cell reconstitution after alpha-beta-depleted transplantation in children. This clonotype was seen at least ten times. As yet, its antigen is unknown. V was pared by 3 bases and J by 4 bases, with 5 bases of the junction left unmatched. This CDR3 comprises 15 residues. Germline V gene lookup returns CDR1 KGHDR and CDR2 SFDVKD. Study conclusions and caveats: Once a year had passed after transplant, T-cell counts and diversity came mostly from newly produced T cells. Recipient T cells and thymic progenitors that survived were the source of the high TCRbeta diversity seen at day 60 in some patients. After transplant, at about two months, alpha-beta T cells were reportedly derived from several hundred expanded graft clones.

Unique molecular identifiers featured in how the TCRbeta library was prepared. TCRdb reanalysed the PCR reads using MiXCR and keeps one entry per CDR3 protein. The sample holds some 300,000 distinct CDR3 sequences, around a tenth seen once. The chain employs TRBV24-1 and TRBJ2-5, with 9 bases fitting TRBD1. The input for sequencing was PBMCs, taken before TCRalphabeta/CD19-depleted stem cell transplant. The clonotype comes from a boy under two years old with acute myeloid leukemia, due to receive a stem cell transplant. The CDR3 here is CATSDVDRGGETQYF. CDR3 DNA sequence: TGTGCCACCAGTGATGTGGACAGGGGTGGAGAGACCCAGTACTTC.